A single sample is the source of the 16 T cell receptor beta chains below, sequenced in a study of T cells expressing NK-cell markers. TCRdb processed the 5' RACE reads again and assigns one entry to each CDR3 protein, with no DNA. The sample's table shows 450,000 to 600,000 distinct CDR3 sequences. Material: blood T cells: a sorted CD56 or NKG2C T cell subset, CD4+ or CD8+ T cells, or bulk PBMC T cells (not recorded which). The receptors derive from a man between 18 and 35 years old in good health.

The V and J genes are TRBV9 and TRBJ2-1; without DNA, the TCRdb call of TRBD1 cannot be checked. This CDR3 is built from 18 residues. The V gene's germline CDR1 is SGDLS and CDR2 YYNGEE. The CDR3 region is CASSTGFGGTGGLHEQFF.

The chain has TRBV5-5 and TRBJ2-1; TCRdb lists TRBD1, though no DNA is available to test this call. CDR1 is SGHKS, CDR2 YYEKEE, per germline (reference sequence). CDR3 size: 16 residues. CDR3 protein: CASSGPTGSSYNEQFF.

The V call is TRBV12-3 or TRBV12-4, the J call TRBJ2-5; absent DNA, TCRdb's TRBD1 call cannot be checked. This CDR3 has 13 residues. This CDR3 is CASSFQGGETQYF.

The chain uses TRBV7-3 and TRBJ2-1; TCRdb calls TRBD2, which cannot be checked without DNA. CDR3 length: 15 amino acids. CDR1 is SGHTA, CDR2 FQGTGA, per germline. The CDR3 protein is CASSSSGRPSDEQFF.

This chain uses TRBV7-9 with TRBJ2-6. CDR1 is SEHNR, CDR2 FQNEAQ, per germline (reference sequence). CDR3 length equals 15 residues. This chain's CDR3 is CASSSTVSGANVLTF.

The chain employs TRBV12-3 or TRBV12-4 and TRBJ1-4. The CDR3 runs to 17 residues. This chain's CDR3 is CASSPPLPSATNEKLFF.

This chain uses TRBV10-3 with TRBJ2-5; the TRBD1 assignment by TCRdb is unverifiable without DNA. Germline V lookup: CDR1 ENHRY, CDR2 SYGVKD. CDR3 length equals 13 residues. CDR3 in amino acids: CAIRETGPGTQYF.

The chain has TRBV6-1 and TRBJ2-1. The CDR3 runs to 15 residues. Per the germline V gene, CDR1 is MNHNS and CDR2 is SASEGT. The CDR3 loop is CASSDDGSSYNEQFF.

The genes are TRBV11-3 and TRBJ2-1; TCRdb reports TRBD1, a call that lacks DNA to check it against. This CDR3 contains 14 residues. CDR1 is SGHNT and CDR2 is YENEEA in the germline V gene. The CDR3 here is CASSAHRAHNEQFF.

The chain employs TRBV5-1 and TRBJ2-7; TCRdb's D call of TRBD1 is untestable without DNA. This CDR3 is 16 amino acids long. The germline CDR1 and CDR2 sequences are SGHRS and YFSETQ. This chain's CDR3 is CASSLDGRSRGYEQYF.

This chain uses TRBV7-9 with TRBJ2-3; TCRdb gives TRBD1 as the D gene, but with no DNA this cannot be confirmed. The germline CDR1 and CDR2 sequences are SEHNR and FQNEAQ (reference sequence). The CDR3 is 13 amino acids. The CDR3 protein is CASNGKSTDTQYF. The full variable domain, with the rest looked up from reference TRBV7-9 and TRBJ2-3, is DTGVSQNPRHKITKRGQNVTFRCDPISEHNRLYWYRQTLGQGPEFLTYFQNEAQLEKSRLLSDRFSAERPKGSFSTLEIQRTEQGDSAMYLCASNGKSTDTQYFGPGTRLTVL.

This rearrangement joins TRBV5-1 to TRBJ1-1; TCRdb outputs TRBD1, but without DNA this stays unchecked. The CDR3 extends over 15 amino acids. Germline-derived CDR1 and CDR2 are SGHRS and YFSETQ. The chain's CDR3 is CASSLPTGGYTEAFF.

The gene calls are TRBV29-1 and TRBJ2-3. The germline gives CDR1 SQVTM, CDR2 ANQGSEA. The CDR3 has 11 amino acids. The CDR3 reads CSGAATDTQYF.

This sequence joins TRBV4-2 and TRBJ2-1; no DNA is available, so the TRBD2 call from TCRdb remains unchecked. Looked up from germline, CDR1 is LGHNA and CDR2 is YNFKEQ. The CDR3 is 16 amino acids. CDR3 sequence: CASSQGGLAVYNEQFF.

The rearrangement joins TRBV12-3 or TRBV12-4 to TRBJ1-5. The CDR3 sequence is 15 residues long. CDR3 in amino acids: CASSLRSARGQPQHF.

V is TRBV29-1 and J is TRBJ1-2. This CDR3 contains 13 residues. The germline V gene has CDR1 SQVTM and CDR2 ANQGSEA. CDR3 in amino acids: CSVRADSGYGYTF.